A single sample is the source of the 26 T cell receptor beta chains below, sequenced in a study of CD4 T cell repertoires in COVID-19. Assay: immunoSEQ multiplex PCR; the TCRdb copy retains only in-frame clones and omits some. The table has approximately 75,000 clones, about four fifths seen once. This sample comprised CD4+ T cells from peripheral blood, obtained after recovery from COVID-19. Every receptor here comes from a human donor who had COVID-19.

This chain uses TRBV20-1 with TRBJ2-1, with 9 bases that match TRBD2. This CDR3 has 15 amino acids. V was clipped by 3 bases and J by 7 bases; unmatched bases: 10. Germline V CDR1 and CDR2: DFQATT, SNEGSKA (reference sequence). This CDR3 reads CSASSGGGALNEQFF. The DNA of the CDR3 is TGCAGTGCTAGTTCCGGCGGGGGGGCCTTAAATGAGCAGTTCTTC.

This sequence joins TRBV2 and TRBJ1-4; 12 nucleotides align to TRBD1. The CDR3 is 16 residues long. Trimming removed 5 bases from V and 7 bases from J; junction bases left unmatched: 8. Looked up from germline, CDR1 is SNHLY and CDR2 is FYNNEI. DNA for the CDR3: TGTGCCAGCAGTCGGGACAGGGGGCGCGTTGGTGAAAAACTGTTTTTT. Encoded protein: CASSRDRGRVGEKLFF.

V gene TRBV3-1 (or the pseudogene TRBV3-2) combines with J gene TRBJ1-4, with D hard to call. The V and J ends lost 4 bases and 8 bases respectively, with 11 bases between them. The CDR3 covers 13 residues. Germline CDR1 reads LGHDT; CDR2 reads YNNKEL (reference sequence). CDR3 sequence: CASSPRRDEKLFF. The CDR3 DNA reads TGTGCCAGCAGCCCCCGACGAGACGAAAAACTGTTTTTT.

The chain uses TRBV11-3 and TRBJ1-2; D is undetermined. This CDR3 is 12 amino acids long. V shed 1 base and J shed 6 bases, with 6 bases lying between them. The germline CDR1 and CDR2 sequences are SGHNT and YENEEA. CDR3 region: CASSLARDGYTF. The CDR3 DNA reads TGTGCCAGCAGCTTAGCCAGAGATGGCTACACCTTC.

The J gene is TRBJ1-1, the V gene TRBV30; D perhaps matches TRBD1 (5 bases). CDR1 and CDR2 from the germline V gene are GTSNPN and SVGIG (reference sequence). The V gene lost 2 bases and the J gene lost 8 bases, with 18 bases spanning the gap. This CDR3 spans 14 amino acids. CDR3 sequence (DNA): TGTGCCTGGAGTCCTCAGGGCCGATCCTTGGAAGCTTTCTTT. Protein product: CAWSPQGRSLEAFF.

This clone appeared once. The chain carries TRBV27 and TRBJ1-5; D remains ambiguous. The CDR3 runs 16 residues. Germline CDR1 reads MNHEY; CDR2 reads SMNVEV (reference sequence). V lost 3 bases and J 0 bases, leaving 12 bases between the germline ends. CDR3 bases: TGTGCCAGCAGTTTCCGAGCCCACGATAGCAATCAGCCCCAGCATTTT. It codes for CASSFRAHDSNQPQHF.

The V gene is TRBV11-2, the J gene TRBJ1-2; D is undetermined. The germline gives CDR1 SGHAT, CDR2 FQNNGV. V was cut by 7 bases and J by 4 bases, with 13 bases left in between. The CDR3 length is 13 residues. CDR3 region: CASTPGTTYGYTF. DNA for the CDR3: TGTGCCAGCACCCCTGGAACAACCTATGGCTACACCTTC.

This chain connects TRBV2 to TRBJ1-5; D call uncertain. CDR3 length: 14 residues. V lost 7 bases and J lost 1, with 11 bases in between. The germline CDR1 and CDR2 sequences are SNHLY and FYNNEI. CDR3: CASTGVNSNQPQHF. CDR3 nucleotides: TGTGCCAGCACCGGGGTAAACAGCAATCAGCCCCAGCATTTT.

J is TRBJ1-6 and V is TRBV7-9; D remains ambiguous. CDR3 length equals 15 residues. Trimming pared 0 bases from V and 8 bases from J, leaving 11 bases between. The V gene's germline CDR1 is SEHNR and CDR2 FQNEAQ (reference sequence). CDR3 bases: TGTGCCAGCAGCTTAGCACGGGCCCTCGATTCACCCCTCCACTTT. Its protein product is CASSLARALDSPLHF. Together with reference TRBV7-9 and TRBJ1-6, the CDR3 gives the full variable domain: DTGVSQNPRHKITKRGQNVTFRCDPISEHNRLYWYRQTLGQGPEFLTYFQNEAQLEKSRLLSDRFSAERPKGSFSTLEIQRTEQGDSAMYLCASSLARALDSPLHFGNGTRLTVT.

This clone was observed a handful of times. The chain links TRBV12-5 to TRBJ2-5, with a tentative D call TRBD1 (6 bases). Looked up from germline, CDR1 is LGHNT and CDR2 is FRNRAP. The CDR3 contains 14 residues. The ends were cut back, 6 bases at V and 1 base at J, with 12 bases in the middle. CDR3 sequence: CASGYTGTQETQYF. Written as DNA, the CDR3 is TGTGCTAGTGGCTATACAGGGACCCAAGAGACCCAGTACTTC.

CDR3 nucleotide sequence: TGTGCCACCAGCAGAGCACATAATAATTCACCCCTCCACTTT. Protein: CATSRAHNNSPLHF. The gene calls are TRBV15 and TRBJ1-6; D not certain. This CDR3 region has 14 residues. Germline V lookup: CDR1 LNHNV, CDR2 YYDKDF (reference sequence). The V end was cut by 1 base, the J end by 5 bases, with 6 bases between.

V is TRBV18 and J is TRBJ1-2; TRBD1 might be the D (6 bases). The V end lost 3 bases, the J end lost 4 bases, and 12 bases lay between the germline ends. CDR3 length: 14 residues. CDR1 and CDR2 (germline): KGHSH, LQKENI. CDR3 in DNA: TGTGCCAGCTCACCGCAGGACAGAGGCTATGGCTACACCTTC. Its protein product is CASSPQDRGYGYTF.

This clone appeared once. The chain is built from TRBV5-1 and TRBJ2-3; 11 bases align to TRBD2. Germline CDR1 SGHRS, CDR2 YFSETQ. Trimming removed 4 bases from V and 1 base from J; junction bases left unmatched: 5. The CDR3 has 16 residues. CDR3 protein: CASSPGSGGGTDTQYF. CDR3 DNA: TGCGCCAGCAGCCCCGGTAGCGGGGGGGGCACAGATACGCAGTATTTT.

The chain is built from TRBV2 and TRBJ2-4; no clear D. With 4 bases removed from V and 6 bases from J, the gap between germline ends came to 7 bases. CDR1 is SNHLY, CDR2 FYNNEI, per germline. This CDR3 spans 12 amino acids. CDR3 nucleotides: TGTGCCAGCAGTGGGCCCGGAAACATTCAGTACTTC. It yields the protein CASSGPGNIQYF.

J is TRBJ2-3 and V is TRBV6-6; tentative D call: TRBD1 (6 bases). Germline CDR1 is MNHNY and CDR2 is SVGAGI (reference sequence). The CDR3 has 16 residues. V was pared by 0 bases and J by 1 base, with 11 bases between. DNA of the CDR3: TGTGCCAGCAGTTACTCGGGGGCGGGCGGCACAGATACGCAGTATTTT. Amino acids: CASSYSGAGGTDTQYF.

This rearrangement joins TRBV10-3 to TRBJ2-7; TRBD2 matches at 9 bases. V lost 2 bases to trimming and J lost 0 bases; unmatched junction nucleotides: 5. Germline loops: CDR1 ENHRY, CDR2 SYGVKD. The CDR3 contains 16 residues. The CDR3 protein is CAISETSGRSSYEQYF. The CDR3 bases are TGTGCCATCAGTGAGACTAGCGGGCGTAGCTCCTACGAGCAGTACTTC.

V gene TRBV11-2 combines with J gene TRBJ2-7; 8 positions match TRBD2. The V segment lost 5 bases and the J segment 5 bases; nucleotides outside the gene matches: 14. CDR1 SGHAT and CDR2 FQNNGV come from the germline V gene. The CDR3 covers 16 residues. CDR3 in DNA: TGTGCCAGCAGCCCGACGGGAGGGTTCGGGGATGACGAGCAGTACTTC. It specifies CASSPTGGFGDDEQYF.

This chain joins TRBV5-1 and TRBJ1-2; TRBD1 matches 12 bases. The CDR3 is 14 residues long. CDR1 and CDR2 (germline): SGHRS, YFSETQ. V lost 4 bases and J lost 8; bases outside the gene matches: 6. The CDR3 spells CASSPGTGGRGYTF. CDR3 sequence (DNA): TGCGCCAGCAGCCCGGGGACAGGGGGCCGGGGCTACACCTTC.

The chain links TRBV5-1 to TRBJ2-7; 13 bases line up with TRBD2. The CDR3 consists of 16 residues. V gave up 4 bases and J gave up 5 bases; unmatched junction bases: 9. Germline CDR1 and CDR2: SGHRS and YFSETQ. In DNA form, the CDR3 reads TGCGCCAGCAGCGAAATAACCGGGACTAGCGGGAACGAGCAGTACTTC. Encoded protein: CASSEITGTSGNEQYF.

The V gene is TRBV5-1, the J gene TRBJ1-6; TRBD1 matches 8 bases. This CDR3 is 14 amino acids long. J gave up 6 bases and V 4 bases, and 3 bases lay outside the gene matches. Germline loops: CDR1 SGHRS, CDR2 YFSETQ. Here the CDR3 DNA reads TGCGCCAGCAGCCGGGACAGGTCTAATTCACCCCTCCACTTT. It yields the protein CASSRDRSNSPLHF.

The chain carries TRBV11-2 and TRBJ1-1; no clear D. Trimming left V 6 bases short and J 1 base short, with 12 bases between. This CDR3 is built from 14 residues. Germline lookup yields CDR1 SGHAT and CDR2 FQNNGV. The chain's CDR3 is CASRGKGRNTEAFF. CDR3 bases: TGTGCCAGCAGAGGAAAGGGTCGGAACACTGAAGCTTTCTTT.

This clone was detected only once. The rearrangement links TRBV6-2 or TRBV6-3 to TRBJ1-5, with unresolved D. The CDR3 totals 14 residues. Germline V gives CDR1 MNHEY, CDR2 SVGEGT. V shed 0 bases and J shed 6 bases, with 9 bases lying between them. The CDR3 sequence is CASSYSTLGQPQHF. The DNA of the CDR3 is TGTGCCAGCAGTTACTCGACCCTAGGTCAGCCCCAGCATTTT.

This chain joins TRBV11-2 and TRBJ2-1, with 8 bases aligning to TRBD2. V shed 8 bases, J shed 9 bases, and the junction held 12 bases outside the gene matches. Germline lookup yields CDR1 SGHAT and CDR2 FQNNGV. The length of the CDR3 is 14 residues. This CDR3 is CASGRQAGESEQFF. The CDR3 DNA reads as TGTGCCAGCGGCCGGCAAGCGGGAGAGTCTGAGCAGTTCTTC.

This CDR3 is CASSGLGAGTGELFF. In DNA, the CDR3 is TGTGCCAGCAGTGGTTTGGGGGCAGGGACCGGGGAGCTGTTTTTT. The chain couples TRBV2 to TRBJ2-2; possibly TRBD1 for D (6 bases). V was shortened by 4 bases and J by 5 bases, with 14 bases between the two germline ends. The CDR3 runs 15 residues. CDR1 is SNHLY and CDR2 is FYNNEI in the germline V gene. The complete variable domain, with remaining parts taken from reference TRBV2 and TRBJ2-2, reads EPEVTQTPSHQVTQMGQEVILRCVPISNHLYFYWYRQILGQKVEFLVSFYNNEISEKSEIFDDQFSVERPDGSNFTLKIRSTKLEDSAMYFCASSGLGAGTGELFFGEGSRLTVL.

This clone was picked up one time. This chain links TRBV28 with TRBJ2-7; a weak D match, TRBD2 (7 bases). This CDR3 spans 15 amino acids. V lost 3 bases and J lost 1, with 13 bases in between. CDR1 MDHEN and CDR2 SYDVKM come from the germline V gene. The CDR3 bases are TGTGCCAGCAGTTTGGCGGGGGCTTTTTCCTACGAGCAGTACTTC. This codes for CASSLAGAFSYEQYF.

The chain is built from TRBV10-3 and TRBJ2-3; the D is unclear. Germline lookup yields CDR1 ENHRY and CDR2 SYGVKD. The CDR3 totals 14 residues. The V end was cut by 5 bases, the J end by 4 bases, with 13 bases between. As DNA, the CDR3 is TGTGCCATCAGTCCGGATCTCAGGCCAGATACGCAGTATTTT. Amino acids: CAISPDLRPDTQYF.